Listed below are T cell receptor beta chains from one sample, sequenced in a study of blood T cell repertoires in COVID-19. Data came from immunoSEQ multiplex PCR; TCRdb stores just in-frame clones and leaves some out. The profile shows approximately 270,000 clones, about 90% of them singletons. Material for sequencing was PBMCs or T cells enriched from blood (not recorded which). These TCRs come from a woman aged 55-70 years who had recovered from COVID-19. Each CDR3 is given with its conserved first and last residue. Each record gives: clone size, J gene, V gene, D gene, CDR3 protein, CDR3 DNA. A D gene is named only where the DNA matches it firmly. Some rows have no size entry. The others give once, few or many, or a class for an expanded clone.

few	TRBJ1-2	TRBV9	-	CASSVLGGGAGYTF	TGTGCCAGCAGCGTATTGGGAGGTGGGGCTGGCTACACCTTC
-	TRBJ1-1	TRBV3-1/TRBV3-2	-	CASSQRSRLSEAFF	TGTGCCAGCAGCCAAAGGAGTCGATTGTCTGAAGCTTTCTTT
once	TRBJ1-6	TRBV7-3	-	CASSLGTSSPLHF	TGTGCCAGCAGCTTAGGGACATCTTCACCCCTCCACTTT
-	TRBJ2-2	TRBV27	-	CASSLSGGTQLRGELFF	TGTGCCAGCAGTTTATCGGGCGGGACCCAACTAAGAGGGGAGCTGTTTTTT
-	TRBJ1-6	TRBV25-1	-	CASRPDSGNSPLHF	TGTGCCAGCAGGCCCGACAGTGGAAATTCACCCCTCCACTTT
-	TRBJ2-1	TRBV7-3	TRBD2	CASSPATSGIYNEQFF	TGTGCCAGCAGCCCTGCGACTAGCGGGATATACAATGAGCAGTTCTTC
-	TRBJ1-1	TRBV7-2	-	CASSYFRGSAFF	TGTGCCAGCAGCTATTTCAGGGGTTCAGCTTTCTTT
-	TRBJ2-7	TRBV10-3	TRBD2	CAIRPLAGGYEQYF	TGTGCCATCAGACCCCTAGCGGGGGGGTACGAGCAGTACTTC
-	TRBJ2-3	TRBV3-1/TRBV3-2	TRBD2	CASSRTTGLAADTQYF	TGTGCCAGCAGCCGAACAACGGGACTAGCCGCAGATACGCAGTATTTT
-	TRBJ2-7	TRBV3-1/TRBV3-2	-	CASSQGARSSEQYF	TGTGCCAGCAGCCAAGGCGCCCGGAGTAGCGAGCAGTACTTC
once	TRBJ2-1	TRBV6-6	TRBD2	CASSRLAGGPYNEQFF	TGTGCCAGCAGTCGACTAGCGGGAGGACCCTACAATGAGCAGTTCTTC
-	TRBJ1-6	TRBV10-3	TRBD1	CAISAGQGNSPLHF	TGTGCCATCAGTGCGGGACAGGGGAATTCACCCCTCCACTTT
-	TRBJ2-3	TRBV4-1	TRBD2	CASSQGTSGGTDTQYF	TGCGCCAGCAGCCAAGGAACTAGCGGGGGCACAGATACGCAGTATTTT
-	TRBJ1-6	TRBV20-1	-	CSVNREGSLHF	TGCAGCGTCAACAGGGAAGGGTCCCTCCACTTT
-	TRBJ1-1	TRBV5-6	-	CASSLIRTERENTEAFF	TGTGCCAGCAGCTTGATTCGGACCGAACGGGAGAACACTGAAGCTTTCTTT
-	TRBJ1-5	TRBV19	-	CATTGGGSHSNQPQHF	TGTGCCACTACCGGGGGAGGCTCCCATAGCAATCAGCCCCAGCATTTT
-	TRBJ2-5	TRBV10-3	-	CAISGSAQETQYF	TGTGCCATTTCAGGGTCCGCACAAGAGACCCAGTACTTC
-	TRBJ2-7	TRBV27	TRBD2	CASSFAGGLEQYF	TGTGCCAGCAGTTTCGCGGGAGGACTCGAGCAGTACTTC
-	TRBJ2-7	TRBV27	TRBD2	CASSSSGPTSYEQYF	TGTGCCAGCAGTTCTAGCGGGCCTACCTCCTACGAGCAGTACTTC
-	TRBJ2-1	TRBV7-6	TRBD2	CASSLFLAGGLSAYNEQFF	TGTGCCAGCAGCTTATTTCTAGCGGGGGGCTTGTCCGCCTACAATGAGCAGTTCTTC
-	TRBJ2-1	TRBV19	-	CASGNHGTPHEQFF	TGTGCCAGTGGGAATCACGGGACACCCCATGAGCAGTTCTTC
-	TRBJ2-7	TRBV7-9	-	CASSHRPLGGRSYEQYF	TGTGCCAGCAGCCATAGACCGCTGGGGGGAAGGTCCTACGAGCAGTACTTC
-	TRBJ1-2	TRBV28	-	CASRVLNYGYTF	TGTGCCAGCAGGGTACTGAACTATGGCTACACCTTC
-	TRBJ1-1	TRBV20-1	-	CSAPRAREAFF	TGCAGTGCCCCGCGGGCGAGGGAAGCTTTCTTT